The rows below give T cell receptor beta chains drawn from one sample of a study of blood T cell repertoires in COVID-19. Profiled with immunoSEQ multiplex PCR; TCRdb holds only in-frame clones, not every one. The repertoire holds over 200,000 clones, 87% seen once, with roughly a tenth in the top ten. The specimen sequenced was PBMCs or T cells enriched from blood (not recorded which). The receptors were gathered from a man aged 25-40 years who had recovered from COVID-19. Each CDR3 is given with its conserved first and last residue. Each record gives: J gene, clone size, D gene, V gene, CDR3 DNA, CDR3 protein. D genes are given only for firm matches. Part of the rows lack a size; the others show once, few, many or a class for expanded clones.

J gene: TRBJ1-1; clone size: .; D gene: .; V gene: TRBV6-5; CDR3 DNA: TGTGCCAGCAGTTACTCTGGGGCATTCCAAAAAGCTTTCTTT; CDR3 protein: CASSYSGAFQKAFF
J gene: TRBJ1-4; clone size: once; D gene: TRBD1; V gene: TRBV4-1; CDR3 DNA: TGCGCCAGCAGCCGAACAGGGACAGGGAATGAAAAACTGTTTTTT; CDR3 protein: CASSRTGTGNEKLFF
J gene: TRBJ2-7; clone size: .; D gene: TRBD1; V gene: TRBV28; CDR3 DNA: TGTGCCAGCAGTTCGGCCGACAGGGTGTTCTACGAGCAGTACTTC; CDR3 protein: CASSSADRVFYEQYF
J gene: TRBJ2-6; clone size: .; D gene: .; V gene: TRBV19; CDR3 DNA: TGTGCCAGTATGGGGCCTCGGAGCTCTGGGGCCAACGTCCTGACTTTC; CDR3 protein: CASMGPRSSGANVLTF
J gene: TRBJ1-4; clone size: .; D gene: .; V gene: TRBV18; CDR3 DNA: TGTGCCAGCTCCCCGAGGGGGGGAAGAAATGAAAAACTGTTTTTT; CDR3 protein: CASSPRGGRNEKLFF
J gene: TRBJ1-2; clone size: .; D gene: .; V gene: TRBV28; CDR3 DNA: TGTGCCAGCAGCTCGCCCGGGAACAACTATGGCTACACCTTC; CDR3 protein: CASSSPGNNYGYTF
J gene: TRBJ1-2; clone size: once; D gene: .; V gene: TRBV6-5; CDR3 DNA: TGTGCCAGCAGGACGAGAGGGATTATATATGGCTACACCTTC; CDR3 protein: CASRTRGIIYGYTF
J gene: TRBJ2-7; clone size: .; D gene: TRBD2; V gene: TRBV2; CDR3 DNA: TGTGCCAGCAGTGATTACAGGACTAGCGGCGGGTACGAGCAGTACTTC; CDR3 protein: CASSDYRTSGGYEQYF
J gene: TRBJ2-2; clone size: once; D gene: .; V gene: TRBV6-4; CDR3 DNA: TGTGCCAGCAGTGAGGGGTCTTGGAGCGGATACACCGGGGAGCTGTTTTTT; CDR3 protein: CASSEGSWSGYTGELFF
J gene: TRBJ2-7; clone size: .; D gene: TRBD2; V gene: TRBV28; CDR3 DNA: TGTGCCAGCACCGCTAGCGGATCCCGCTACGAGCAGTACTTC; CDR3 protein: CASTASGSRYEQYF
J gene: TRBJ1-1; clone size: few; D gene: TRBD1; V gene: TRBV19; CDR3 DNA: TGTGCCAGTAGTGCCAGACCGGGACAGCTGATAAACACTGAAGCTTTCTTT; CDR3 protein: CASSARPGQLINTEAFF
J gene: TRBJ2-7; clone size: .; D gene: TRBD1; V gene: TRBV7-2; CDR3 DNA: TGTGCCAGCAGCTTTAGTACCGGGACAGGGGGACCCTACGAGCAGTACTTC; CDR3 protein: CASSFSTGTGGPYEQYF
J gene: TRBJ1-1; clone size: .; D gene: TRBD1; V gene: TRBV18; CDR3 DNA: TGTGCCAGCTCACCCACGGACAGGAGGACTGAAGCTTTCTTT; CDR3 protein: CASSPTDRRTEAFF
J gene: TRBJ2-3; clone size: .; D gene: .; V gene: TRBV19; CDR3 DNA: TGTGCCAGTAGTACAGACAGCCGTAAGGAGCCCACAGATACGCAGTATTTT; CDR3 protein: CASSTDSRKEPTDTQYF
J gene: TRBJ2-6; clone size: .; D gene: .; V gene: TRBV30; CDR3 DNA: TGTGCCTGGAGTGTAGGTCGGGTTGGGGCCAACGTCCTGACTTTC; CDR3 protein: CAWSVGRVGANVLTF
J gene: TRBJ2-7; clone size: .; D gene: TRBD1; V gene: TRBV23-1; CDR3 DNA: TGCCCACGAGGGGGCGGTCGGGAAGCGGTGCCCACCTGCGAGCAGTACTTC; CDR3 protein: CPRGGGREAVPTCEQYF
J gene: TRBJ1-2; clone size: few; D gene: TRBD1; V gene: TRBV19; CDR3 DNA: TGTGCCAGTAGTGTTGGACAGGGGGCCGGGGGCTACACCTTC; CDR3 protein: CASSVGQGAGGYTF
J gene: TRBJ1-5; clone size: once; D gene: .; V gene: TRBV3-1/TRBV3-2; CDR3 DNA: TGTGCCAGCGGTGACAGTCGGGAGGAGCCCCAGCATTTT; CDR3 protein: CASGDSREEPQHF
J gene: TRBJ1-2; clone size: .; D gene: TRBD1; V gene: TRBV11-2; CDR3 DNA: TGTGCCAGCAGCTTAGTTTCGGAGCCAGGGGGATTCTATGGCTACACCTTC; CDR3 protein: CASSLVSEPGGFYGYTF
J gene: TRBJ2-2; clone size: .; D gene: TRBD1; V gene: TRBV24-1; CDR3 DNA: TGTGCCACAGGGACAGGGAGCGACACCGGGGAGCTGTTTTTT; CDR3 protein: CATGTGSDTGELFF
J gene: TRBJ1-4; clone size: .; D gene: .; V gene: TRBV3-1/TRBV3-2; CDR3 DNA: TGTGCCAGCAGCCAAGATCACAGAAAACTGTTTTTT; CDR3 protein: CASSQDHRKLFF
J gene: TRBJ2-3; clone size: .; D gene: .; V gene: TRBV5-1; CDR3 DNA: TGCGCCAGCAGCTTGTTGGGGGGACTTTCCACAGATACGCAGTATTTT; CDR3 protein: CASSLLGGLSTDTQYF
J gene: TRBJ1-2; clone size: .; D gene: .; V gene: TRBV24-1; CDR3 DNA: TGTGCCACCAGTGATTTCCCTGATAGAACAGGGTACTATGGCTACACCTTC; CDR3 protein: CATSDFPDRTGYYGYTF
J gene: TRBJ2-6; clone size: .; D gene: TRBD1; V gene: TRBV10-3; CDR3 DNA: TGTGCCATCTATGCCGGGACAGGGTACGCCAACGTCCTGACTTTC; CDR3 protein: CAIYAGTGYANVLTF
J gene: TRBJ1-3; clone size: .; D gene: .; V gene: TRBV4-3; CDR3 DNA: TGCGCCAGCAGCAAACAGGTCTCTGGAAACACCATATATTTT; CDR3 protein: CASSKQVSGNTIYF
J gene: TRBJ1-5; clone size: once; D gene: TRBD1; V gene: TRBV29-1; CDR3 DNA: TGCAGCGTTGAAGGGCAGGGGGCTGATCAGCCCCAGCATTTT; CDR3 protein: CSVEGQGADQPQHF
J gene: TRBJ2-3; clone size: .; D gene: TRBD2; V gene: TRBV2; CDR3 DNA: TGTGCCACGGGACTAGCGGGGGCCGGAGATACGCAGTATTTT; CDR3 protein: CATGLAGAGDTQYF
J gene: TRBJ1-2; clone size: once; D gene: .; V gene: TRBV28; CDR3 DNA: TGTGCCAGCAGTGCCCTCGTGGGGAGGGGCTACACCTTC; CDR3 protein: CASSALVGRGYTF
J gene: TRBJ1-5; clone size: .; D gene: .; V gene: TRBV5-1; CDR3 DNA: TGCGCCAGCAGCTTGGGGGACATAGAAAATCAGCCCCAGCATTTT; CDR3 protein: CASSLGDIENQPQHF
J gene: TRBJ2-5; clone size: .; D gene: .; V gene: TRBV7-7; CDR3 DNA: TGTGCCAGCAGCTTAGGTCACACCAGGGGCAGAGGGGAGACCCAGTACTTC; CDR3 protein: CASSLGHTRGRGETQYF
J gene: TRBJ2-1; clone size: .; D gene: .; V gene: TRBV28; CDR3 DNA: TGTGCCAGCAGTTTTAGCTACAATGAGCAGTTCTTC; CDR3 protein: CASSFSYNEQFF
J gene: TRBJ2-2; clone size: few; D gene: .; V gene: TRBV2; CDR3 DNA: TGTGCCGGAGGGACTGCGAACACCGGGGAGCTGTTTTTT; CDR3 protein: CAGGTANTGELFF
J gene: TRBJ1-6; clone size: .; D gene: TRBD1; V gene: TRBV19; CDR3 DNA: TGTGCCAGTAGCTCAATCGGGACAGGGCAATCACCCCTCCACTTT; CDR3 protein: CASSSIGTGQSPLHF
J gene: TRBJ2-3; clone size: .; D gene: .; V gene: TRBV27; CDR3 DNA: TGTGCCAGCTCTCCGGGAATCGGCCCCCTAGGAGGCACAGATACGCAGTATTTT; CDR3 protein: CASSPGIGPLGGTDTQYF
J gene: TRBJ1-1; clone size: .; D gene: .; V gene: TRBV12-2; CDR3 DNA: TGTGCAAGTCGCTTAGAGGTTAACAGGGTCGGTAACACTGAAGCTTTCTTT; CDR3 protein: CASRLEVNRVGNTEAFF
J gene: TRBJ1-2; clone size: .; D gene: .; V gene: TRBV20-1; CDR3 DNA: TGCAGTGCTAAAGAAAGGGGCGGCTACACCTTC; CDR3 protein: CSAKERGGYTF
J gene: TRBJ2-3; clone size: .; D gene: .; V gene: TRBV7-8; CDR3 DNA: TGTGCCAGCAGCTTAGTGGTTAGCAGCACAGATACGCAGTATTTT; CDR3 protein: CASSLVVSSTDTQYF
J gene: TRBJ1-3; clone size: .; D gene: .; V gene: TRBV12-3/TRBV12-4; CDR3 DNA: TGTGCCAGCAGTTACCAGGTCCACACCATATATTTT; CDR3 protein: CASSYQVHTIYF
J gene: TRBJ1-1; clone size: .; D gene: TRBD1; V gene: TRBV30; CDR3 DNA: TGTGCCTGGAGTGTAATGGGACAGGGGGTACACAACACTGAAGCTTTCTTT; CDR3 protein: CAWSVMGQGVHNTEAFF
J gene: TRBJ2-5; clone size: .; D gene: TRBD1; V gene: TRBV5-8; CDR3 DNA: TGTGCCAGCAGCTGGCGACAGGGAGAGACCCAGTACTTC; CDR3 protein: CASSWRQGETQYF
J gene: TRBJ2-1; clone size: .; D gene: TRBD2; V gene: TRBV7-2; CDR3 DNA: TGTGCCAGCAGCGTTAGACTAGCGGGGGGCAATGAGCAGTTCTTC; CDR3 protein: CASSVRLAGGNEQFF
J gene: TRBJ2-1; clone size: .; D gene: TRBD2; V gene: TRBV2; CDR3 DNA: TGTGCCAGCAGTAAACTAGCGTCGGGGAATGAGCAGTTCTTC; CDR3 protein: CASSKLASGNEQFF
J gene: TRBJ2-7; clone size: .; D gene: .; V gene: TRBV4-2; CDR3 DNA: TGTGCCAGCAGCCAAGGTGGCAACCCCTACGAGCAGTACTTC; CDR3 protein: CASSQGGNPYEQYF
J gene: TRBJ2-1; clone size: few; D gene: .; V gene: TRBV6-5; CDR3 DNA: TGTGCCAGCAGTCGGGACACCTACTCCTACAATGAGCAGTTCTTC; CDR3 protein: CASSRDTYSYNEQFF
J gene: TRBJ2-7; clone size: .; D gene: TRBD1; V gene: TRBV25-1; CDR3 DNA: TGTGCCAGCAGTTCCGCCGGGACAGGGGGCCACGAGCAGTACTTC; CDR3 protein: CASSSAGTGGHEQYF
J gene: TRBJ2-5; clone size: .; D gene: .; V gene: TRBV7-2; CDR3 DNA: TGTGCCAGCAGCTCGACACGTCAAGAGACCCAGTACTTC; CDR3 protein: CASSSTRQETQYF
J gene: TRBJ2-1; clone size: .; D gene: TRBD2; V gene: TRBV6-5; CDR3 DNA: TGTGCCAGCAGTTATTGGCTAGCGGGAGGGGGCAATGAGCAGTTCTTC; CDR3 protein: CASSYWLAGGGNEQFF
J gene: TRBJ1-2; clone size: .; D gene: TRBD1; V gene: TRBV19; CDR3 DNA: TGTGCCAGTAGCAATCAGTATCAGGGGGCTAATGGCTACACCTTC; CDR3 protein: CASSNQYQGANGYTF
J gene: TRBJ2-1; clone size: .; D gene: TRBD2; V gene: TRBV4-1; CDR3 DNA: TGCGCCAGCAGCCAAGGTAGGACTAGCGGATACAATGAGCAGTTCTTC; CDR3 protein: CASSQGRTSGYNEQFF
J gene: TRBJ1-5; clone size: .; D gene: .; V gene: TRBV10-3; CDR3 DNA: TGTGCCATCAGAACAGGGATGGGTCAGCCCCAGCATTTT; CDR3 protein: CAIRTGMGQPQHF
J gene: TRBJ2-1; clone size: .; D gene: TRBD2; V gene: TRBV5-1; CDR3 DNA: TGCGCCAGCAGCTTGGAGAGCGGGAAGTCTCTTGACTACAATGAGCAGTTCTTC; CDR3 protein: CASSLESGKSLDYNEQFF
J gene: TRBJ2-5; clone size: .; D gene: TRBD2; V gene: TRBV7-3; CDR3 DNA: TGTGCCAGCAGCCCCCATTCCGGGACTAGCGGTCGAGAGACCCAGTACTTC; CDR3 protein: CASSPHSGTSGRETQYF
J gene: TRBJ1-2; clone size: once; D gene: TRBD1; V gene: TRBV18; CDR3 DNA: TGTGCCAGCTCACCCACAATGGACAGGGGGAGTAACTATGGCTACACCTTC; CDR3 protein: CASSPTMDRGSNYGYTF
J gene: TRBJ2-1; clone size: .; D gene: TRBD2; V gene: TRBV19; CDR3 DNA: TGTGCCAGTAGGAGACTAGCGGGAGAGGAATACAATGAGCAGTTCTTC; CDR3 protein: CASRRLAGEEYNEQFF
J gene: TRBJ2-3; clone size: .; D gene: .; V gene: TRBV2; CDR3 DNA: TGTGCCAGCAGGGAGGGACTTAACACAGATACGCAGTATTTT; CDR3 protein: CASREGLNTDTQYF
J gene: TRBJ1-4; clone size: .; D gene: .; V gene: TRBV7-2; CDR3 DNA: TGTGCCAGCAGCTATCTATCAGGGAGGCCAAACGGAAAACTGTTTTTT; CDR3 protein: CASSYLSGRPNGKLFF
J gene: TRBJ1-2; clone size: .; D gene: TRBD1; V gene: TRBV4-3; CDR3 DNA: TGCGCCAGCAGCCGGGATCCGGACAGGGTTTTCTATGGCTACACCTTC; CDR3 protein: CASSRDPDRVFYGYTF
J gene: TRBJ2-7; clone size: .; D gene: .; V gene: TRBV7-2; CDR3 DNA: TGTGCCAGCAGCTCCTCCCCGGAGCGGATCTACGAGCAGTACTTC; CDR3 protein: CASSSSPERIYEQYF